The 19 T cell receptor beta chains in this list originate from one sample, sequenced in a study of graft-versus-host responses after intestinal transplantation. Libraries were prepared by immunoSEQ multiplex PCR; TCRdb keeps only in-frame clonotypes and omits some of them. The data show about 81,000 clones, with 85% to 90% seen just once and approximately 0.35% held by the top ten. Their antigens remain unidentified. Sample: unstimulated CD4+ T cells sorted from spleen or lymph node cells, taken before intestinal transplant. These receptors all come from a human donor who received an intestinal transplant.

V usage is TRBV28 and J usage is TRBJ2-5; 9 nucleotides match TRBD2. Per germline, CDR1 MDHEN and CDR2 SYDVKM. V shed 5 bases, J shed 4 bases, and the junction held 14 bases outside the gene matches. CDR3 size: 17 residues. CDR3 coding DNA: TGTGCCAGCAGTACTCAGACTAGCGGAGCTAGGGGAGAGACCCAGTACTTC. It specifies CASSTQTSGARGETQYF.

This clone came up a few times. V usage is TRBV7-3 and J usage is TRBJ1-2; D not resolved. Germline V gives CDR1 SGHTA, CDR2 FQGTGA. The CDR3 sequence is 14 residues long. Trimming cost V 5 bases and J 5 bases, with 15 bases left between them. The CDR3 spells CASSPAGQRYGYTF. The CDR3 DNA reads TGTGCCAGCAGCCCCGCCGGGCAGCGGTATGGCTACACCTTC.

The chain carries TRBV7-9 and TRBJ1-1; TRBD1 might be the D (5 bases). The CDR3 is made up of 13 amino acids. V lost 6 bases to trimming and J lost 1 base, with 9 bases between them. Looked up from germline, CDR1 is SEHNR and CDR2 is FQNEAQ (reference sequence). For the CDR3, the DNA is TGTGCCAGCAGGTCCCAGGGGAACACTGAAGCTTTCTTT. It encodes CASRSQGNTEAFF.

The gene calls are TRBV6-6 and TRBJ2-3; 8 nucleotides agree with TRBD1. This CDR3 is 15 amino acids long. J lost 4 bases, V lost 6 bases, and 9 bases had no gene match. The germline gives CDR1 MNHNY, CDR2 SVGAGI (reference sequence). The CDR3 reads CASSLADRDPDTQYF. The CDR3 coding sequence is TGTGCCAGCAGCCTTGCGGACAGGGACCCAGATACGCAGTATTTT.

The chain combines TRBV13 with TRBJ1-1, with D possibly being TRBD1 (5 bases). This CDR3 region has 11 residues. The germline V gene encodes CDR1 PRHDT and CDR2 FYEKMQ (reference sequence). V lost 5 bases, J lost 8 bases, and 9 bases lay in between. CDR3 in DNA: TGTGCCAGCAGCCGTCGGGGGGAAGCTTTCTTT. Translated: CASSRRGEAFF.

Only a few counts were recorded for this clone. The V and J genes are TRBV5-6 and TRBJ1-2, with 8 nucleotides matching TRBD1. V shed 1 base, J shed 4 bases, and the junction held 3 bases outside the gene matches. Germline V gene data show CDR1 as SGHDT and CDR2 as YYEEEE. The length of the CDR3 is 14 residues. DNA of the CDR3: TGTGCCAGCAGCTTGTCAGGGGGCCGCTATGGCTACACCTTC. As protein: CASSLSGGRYGYTF. Full variable domain (rest looked up from reference TRBV5-6 and TRBJ1-2): DAGVTQSPTHLIKTRGQQVTLRCSPKSGHDTVSWYQQALGQGPQFIFQYYEEEERQRGNFPDRFSGHQFPNYSSELNVNALLLGDSALYLCASSLSGGRYGYTFGSGTRLTVV.

The V and J genes are TRBV28 and TRBJ2-5; TRBD1 is a possible D gene (5 bases). Germline CDR1 reads MDHEN; CDR2 reads SYDVKM. The ends were cut back, 6 bases at V and 4 bases at J, with 18 bases in the middle. The CDR3 runs 15 residues. In nucleotides, the CDR3 is TGTGCCAGCAGCCGGACCCCAGGGTGGGTAGAGACCCAGTACTTC. Residues: CASSRTPGWVETQYF.

Only one count was recorded for this clone. CDR3 sequence (DNA): TGTGCCAGTAGGGACAGGGACGGCGGAGTAGGCAATCAGCCCCAGCATTTT. Its protein is CASRDRDGGVGNQPQHF. This chain links TRBV19 with TRBJ1-5, with 8 bases that match TRBD1. The CDR3 totals 17 residues. V lost 6 bases to trimming and J lost 2 bases; unmatched junction nucleotides: 12. CDR1 is LNHDA, CDR2 SQIVND, per germline (reference sequence).

The chain combines TRBV9 with TRBJ2-7; possible D gene TRBD1, 5 bases. This CDR3 spans 17 amino acids. The ends were cut back, 0 bases at V and 0 bases at J, with 16 bases in the middle. Germline CDR1 SGDLS, CDR2 YYNGEE. The CDR3 here is CASSVVRVGATSYEQYF. The CDR3 DNA reads as TGTGCCAGCAGCGTAGTTCGGGTAGGGGCTACCTCCTACGAGCAGTACTTC.

Details on this clone: Mismatch with germline at one junction end may stem from a read error. The V call is TRBV7-7, the J call TRBJ2-5, with D uncertain. CDR1 and CDR2 from the germline V gene are SSHAT and FNYEAQ (reference sequence). CDR3 length equals 13 residues. DNA for the CDR3: TGTGCTAGCAGCTGGGCAGCCGAAGAGACCCAGTACTTC. Translating gives CASSWAAEETQYF.

The rearrangement joins TRBV7-2 to TRBJ2-5; 8 nucleotides align to TRBD2. V shed 2 bases, J shed 2 bases, and the junction held 7 bases outside the gene matches. Germline V gene lookup returns CDR1 SGHTA and CDR2 FQGNSA. This CDR3 has 16 amino acids. CDR3: CASSLLRGANQETQYF. CDR3 sequence (DNA): TGTGCCAGCAGCTTATTGCGGGGGGCCAATCAAGAGACCCAGTACTTC.

The chain carries TRBV6-5 and TRBJ1-2; TRBD1 is a possible D gene (5 bases). The germline gives CDR1 MNHEY, CDR2 SVGAGI. Trimming removed 7 bases at V and 4 bases at J, with 16 bases between. CDR3 length: 14 residues. The CDR3 loop is CASTHGGGSYGYTF. As DNA, the CDR3 is TGTGCCAGCACGCACGGGGGGGGGAGCTATGGCTACACCTTC.

The chain joins TRBV11-2 to TRBJ2-4, with D perhaps matching TRBD1 (6 bases). CDR3 length equals 15 residues. The V end lost 4 bases, the J end lost 3 bases, and 13 bases lay between the germline ends. Germline values: CDR1 SGHAT, CDR2 FQNNGV. This CDR3 is CASSSLRGFKNIQYF. The CDR3 DNA is TGTGCCAGCAGCTCCTTGAGGGGGTTCAAAAACATTCAGTACTTC.

The V gene is TRBV29-1, the J gene TRBJ2-1, with TRBD2 matching 8 bases. This CDR3 has 13 amino acids. J was trimmed by 10 bases and V by 5 bases; bases with no gene match: 10. Germline V gene sequence: CDR1 SQVTM, CDR2 ANQGSEA. CDR3 loop: CSVLYGGAVEQFF. CDR3 nucleotides: TGCAGCGTTCTGTACGGGGGGGCGGTAGAGCAGTTCTTC.

The chain links TRBV18 to TRBJ1-3, with D perhaps TRBD1 (5 bases). The germline V gene encodes CDR1 KGHSH and CDR2 LQKENI. The CDR3 length is 13 residues. The V and J ends lost 3 bases and 4 bases respectively, with 7 bases between them. The CDR3 reads CASSPAGGNTIYF. Written as DNA, the CDR3 is TGTGCCAGCTCACCGGCAGGGGGAAACACCATATATTTT.

The genes are TRBV10-3 and TRBJ2-7; D is uncertain. Trimming shortened V by 6 bases and J by 1 base, and 10 bases separated the two germline ends. The CDR3 length is 13 residues. Germline values: CDR1 ENHRY, CDR2 SYGVKD. The CDR3 DNA reads as TGTGCCATCAGCCTCGCCTATTCCTACGAGCAGTACTTC. It codes for CAISLAYSYEQYF.

This clone was observed a few times. The genes are TRBV29-1 and TRBJ1-5; 7 bases are shared with TRBD1. Germline loops: CDR1 SQVTM, CDR2 ANQGSEA. The CDR3 is 13 amino acids. V was pared by 7 bases and J by 7 bases, with 10 bases of the junction left unmatched. The CDR3 protein is CSAMDRPGQPQHF. DNA for the CDR3: TGCAGCGCTATGGACAGGCCGGGACAGCCCCAGCATTTT.

This clone has just one count. V usage is TRBV2 and J usage is TRBJ2-5, with D tentatively TRBD2 (6 bases). The CDR3 is 13 residues long. Germline CDR1 is SNHLY and CDR2 is FYNNEI. The ends were cut back, 6 bases at V and 2 bases at J, with 10 bases in the middle. CDR3 amino acids: CASSAGGQETQYF. Written as DNA, the CDR3 is TGTGCCAGCAGCGCCGGGGGACAAGAGACCCAGTACTTC.

This clone came up once. This chain links TRBV4-2 with TRBJ2-1; maybe TRBD2 (6 bases). In germline, CDR1 is LGHNA, CDR2 YNFKEQ. The CDR3 is made up of 16 amino acids. The V end lost 4 bases, the J end lost 0 bases, and 13 bases lay between the germline ends. CDR3 sequence: CASSPSGGSSYNEQFF. CDR3 bases: TGTGCCAGCAGCCCCTCTGGGGGGAGCTCCTACAATGAGCAGTTCTTC.